These 28 T cell receptor beta chains were sequenced from one sample in a study of cytomegalovirus exposure and HLA in healthy donors listed by TCRdb under 2017. Library prep was done by the immunoSEQ multiplex PCR assay. For the multiplex PCR, a mixture combining 60 forward primers for TCR Vbeta segments and 13 reverse primers for TCR Jbeta segments was used. TCRdb obtained this table from immuneACCESS and retained in-frame rearrangements with V and J assigned. These tables miss some clones; where compared with another copy, unresolved V genes account for less than half of the shortfall, and the remainder is unexplained. This sample comprises approximately 200,000 clones, just under 75% of them detected only once. The ten largest make up about 3.1% of the sample. Sample: PBMCs. The receptors come from a woman in her thirties in good health and CMV-seropositive.

There are a few counts of this clone. V usage is TRBV28 and J usage is TRBJ2-7; tentatively, D is TRBD1 (5 bases). The CDR3 is 14 residues long. V was clipped by 1 base and J by 3 bases, with 10 bases between them. Germline V gives CDR1 MDHEN, CDR2 SYDVKM. CDR3 residues: CASSLLAGIYEQYF. CDR3 nucleotide sequence: TGTGCCAGCAGTTTATTGGCAGGGATCTACGAGCAGTACTTC.

This chain uses TRBV2 with TRBJ2-5, with 7 bases identical to TRBD1. This CDR3 is built from 16 residues. Unmatched junction bases numbered 10, after V lost 1 base and J lost 5 bases. Germline V gene data show CDR1 as SNHLY and CDR2 as FYNNEI. CDR3 region: CASSEEGALSQETQYF. CDR3 nucleotide sequence: TGTGCCAGCAGTGAAGAGGGGGCTCTGTCACAGGAGACCCAGTACTTC.

The rearrangement links TRBV29-1 to TRBJ2-7; possible D gene TRBD2, 6 bases. Trimming left V 2 bases short and J 2 bases short, with 16 bases between. The germline V gene has CDR1 SQVTM and CDR2 ANQGSEA. The CDR3 extends over 15 amino acids. The DNA for the CDR3 is TGCAGCGTTGAATTCGCGGGGACCCCTACCTACGAGCAGTACTTC. Translating it yields CSVEFAGTPTYEQYF.

This sequence joins TRBV27 and TRBJ2-2; D gene unclear. The V end lost 8 bases, the J end lost 1 base, and 14 bases lay between the germline ends. Germline loops: CDR1 MNHEY, CDR2 SMNVEV (reference sequence). The CDR3 runs to 15 residues. As DNA, the CDR3 is TGTGCCAGCGGTGGGCAGCTCCGGAACACCGGGGAGCTGTTTTTT. Its translation: CASGGQLRNTGELFF.

This clone has a handful of counts. The gene calls are TRBV27 and TRBJ2-7, with D possibly matching TRBD1 (6 bases). V was shortened by 5 bases and J by 2 bases, with 10 bases between the two germline ends. CDR1 and CDR2 (germline): MNHEY, SMNVEV (reference sequence). CDR3 size: 13 residues. In DNA form, the CDR3 reads TGTGCCAGCAGTGATAAGGGGGCCTACGAGCAGTACTTC. This gives the protein CASSDKGAYEQYF.

The chain carries TRBV28 and TRBJ2-4, with D tentatively TRBD1 (5 bases). CDR3 size: 11 residues. V was trimmed by 5 bases and J by 15 bases, leaving 14 bases between them. Germline CDR1 reads MDHEN; CDR2 reads SYDVKM. CDR3 in DNA: TGTGCCAGCAGTCACTTGACAGTCTCGTACTTC. Its translation is CASSHLTVSYF.

As regards this clone: The sample carries other DNA sequences with the same CDR3. This chain joins TRBV27 and TRBJ1-5; 10 bases are a match to TRBD1. Germline CDR1 MNHEY, CDR2 SMNVEV (reference sequence). This CDR3 is 16 amino acids long. The J segment lost 7 bases and the V segment lost 6 bases, leaving 12 bases of the junction unmatched. The CDR3 nucleotides are TGTGCCAGCAGCCCCTCGACAGGGGGCAGCTACCAGCCCCAGCATTTT. This translates into CASSPSTGGSYQPQHF.

This clone was found once. This chain links TRBV6-1 with TRBJ2-2; TRBD1 matches at 8 bases. The CDR3 sequence is 13 residues long. Germline-derived CDR1 and CDR2 are MNHNS and SASEGT. V lost 6 bases and J lost 6; bases outside the gene matches: 3. The CDR3: CASRTGQAGELFF. The CDR3 nucleotides read TGTGCCAGCAGAACGGGACAGGCCGGGGAGCTGTTTTTT.

In this sample, this clone turned up a few times. This chain joins TRBV28 and TRBJ1-5, with D possibly being TRBD1 (6 bases). The CDR3 is 15 amino acids. The V and J ends lost 5 bases and 1 base respectively, with 12 bases between them. Germline assignment: CDR1 MDHEN and CDR2 SYDVKM. CDR3 nucleotides: TGTGCCAGCAGTACCTACAGGGAGAGCAATCAGCCCCAGCATTTT. Translating it yields CASSTYRESNQPQHF.

V and J are TRBV28 and TRBJ2-1; 7 nucleotides align to TRBD2. The CDR3 has 16 amino acids. Germline CDR1 and CDR2: MDHEN and SYDVKM. V trimming: 6 bases; J trimming: 3 bases; junction bases outside the gene matches: 11. The CDR3 DNA follows: TGTGCCAGCAGCCAACGGGCTAGCGGAGGCTACAATGAGCAGTTCTTC. This sequence encodes CASSQRASGGYNEQFF.

This sequence joins TRBV5-1 and TRBJ2-5, with 10 bases aligning to TRBD2. J was trimmed by 4 bases and V by 3 bases; bases with no gene match: 15. The CDR3 sequence is 18 residues long. Looked up from germline, CDR1 is SGHRS and CDR2 is YFSETQ. As DNA, the CDR3 is TGCGCCAGCAGCTCCTCTAGCGGGGGTATTATGAATGGAGAGACCCAGTACTTC. This sequence encodes CASSSSSGGIMNGETQYF.

This sequence joins TRBV2 and TRBJ1-1, with D tentatively TRBD1 (5 bases). V was shortened by 0 bases and J by 4 bases, with 9 bases between the two germline ends. Per the germline V gene, CDR1 is SNHLY and CDR2 is FYNNEI. The CDR3 extends over 14 amino acids. DNA for the CDR3: TGTGCCAGCAGTGAAGCCAGGGCGAGCACTGAAGCTTTCTTT. Protein product: CASSEARASTEAFF.

The CDR3 loop reads CASSLTSGSSGSDTQYF. CDR3 sequence (DNA): TGCGCCAGCAGCTTGACTAGCGGGAGTTCGGGATCAGATACGCAGTATTTT. The gene calls are TRBV5-1 and TRBJ2-3; 11 nucleotides agree with TRBD2. V lost 1 base, J lost 4 bases, and 8 bases stayed unmatched. The germline V gene has CDR1 SGHRS and CDR2 YFSETQ. There are 17 residues in the CDR3.

This chain joins TRBV6-5 and TRBJ2-5; D may be TRBD1 (5 bases). The V gene lost 6 bases and the J gene lost 0 bases, with 8 bases spanning the gap. The CDR3 sequence is 13 residues long. Germline assignment: CDR1 MNHEY and CDR2 SVGAGI. The CDR3 DNA follows: TGTGCCAGCAGGGACACCTACCAAGAGACCCAGTACTTC. Encoded protein: CASRDTYQETQYF.

J is TRBJ1-2 and V is TRBV28; maybe TRBD1 (5 bases). Germline lookup yields CDR1 MDHEN and CDR2 SYDVKM. V gave up 5 bases and J gave up 4 bases, with 11 bases separating them. The CDR3 totals 13 residues. DNA of the CDR3: TGTGCCAGCAGTCCGCCGGACACCTATGGCTACACCTTC. Translating gives CASSPPDTYGYTF.

V and J are TRBV6-5 and TRBJ2-2; 11 bases fit TRBD2. CDR3 length equals 15 residues. The V segment lost 4 bases and the J segment 7 bases; nucleotides outside the gene matches: 5. CDR1 is MNHEY and CDR2 is SVGAGI in the germline V gene. CDR3 amino acids: CASSSTSGTVGELFF. CDR3 nucleotide sequence: TGTGCCAGCAGTTCGACTAGCGGGACGGTCGGGGAGCTGTTTTTT.

The CDR3 DNA reads as TGTGCCAGCAGTTTGTTGACTAGCGGGAGGGGTTACACCGGGGAGCTGTTTTTT. Translation gives CASSLLTSGRGYTGELFF. The V call is TRBV27, the J call TRBJ2-2; 14 bases align to TRBD2. V lost 3 bases and J lost 3; bases outside the gene matches: 6. CDR1 is MNHEY and CDR2 is SMNVEV in the germline V gene (reference sequence). The CDR3 sequence is 18 residues long.

Only a few counts were recorded for this clone. The chain recombines TRBV28 with TRBJ1-1; D remains unclear. V was pared by 4 bases and J by 11 bases, with 20 bases between. The CDR3 runs 14 residues. Germline V gene data show CDR1 as MDHEN and CDR2 as SYDVKM. Here the CDR3 reads CASSSTSHTAAAFF. The CDR3 DNA reads as TGTGCCAGCAGTTCGACGAGTCACACCGCGGCGGCTTTCTTT.

V and J are TRBV19 and TRBJ2-7; 12 bases are shared with TRBD1. Per germline, CDR1 LNHDA and CDR2 SQIVND (reference sequence). The CDR3 consists of 15 residues. Trimming at V came to 6 bases and at J to 6 bases, leaving 9 bases not matched to a gene. The CDR3, as DNA: TGTGCCAGTAGAGATCCGGGACAGGGGGCCAGCGAGCAGTACTTC. It codes for CASRDPGQGASEQYF.

With respect to this clone: At one boundary the junction diverges from the germline segment, which might be a read error. The chain combines TRBV5-4 with TRBJ2-1; TRBD2 matches at 9 bases. CDR1 SGHNT and CDR2 YYREEE come from the germline V gene (reference sequence). This CDR3 spans 17 amino acids. CDR3 region: CASSVGTPGTSYHEQFF. The DNA of the CDR3 is TGTGCCAGCAGCGTAGGCACCCCAGGGACTAGCTACCATGAGCAGTTCTTC.

The V gene is TRBV5-1, the J gene TRBJ2-1; D is possibly TRBD2 (5 bases). Deletions cut 5 bases from V and 5 bases from J, with 17 bases between. The CDR3 extends over 15 amino acids. Germline loops: CDR1 SGHRS, CDR2 YFSETQ. CDR3 sequence (DNA): TGCGCCAGCAGGCGACATTTATCGGGGAACAATGAGCAGTTCTTC. It is translated as CASRRHLSGNNEQFF.

V and J are TRBV11-2 and TRBJ2-1, with 10 bases aligning to TRBD2. The CDR3 covers 16 residues. Germline V gives CDR1 SGHAT, CDR2 FQNNGV. J was trimmed by 3 bases and V by 1 base; bases with no gene match: 3. Written as DNA, the CDR3 is TGTGCCAGCAGCTTAGTAGCGGGAGGTGTCTACAATGAGCAGTTCTTC. Its protein is CASSLVAGGVYNEQFF.

The J gene is TRBJ2-5, the V gene TRBV4-1, with 12 bases lining up with TRBD2. This CDR3 has 14 residues. V lost 4 bases and J lost 9; bases outside the gene matches: 6. Per the germline V gene, CDR1 is MGHRA and CDR2 is YSYEKL. CDR3 loop: CASSPTSGSRPQYF. CDR3 nucleotides: TGCGCCAGCAGCCCGACTAGCGGGAGTAGGCCCCAGTACTTC.

The chain employs TRBV5-1 and TRBJ1-4, with 10 nucleotides matching TRBD1. The V gene's germline CDR1 is SGHRS and CDR2 YFSETQ. This CDR3 comprises 17 residues. Unmatched junction bases numbered 14, after V lost 4 bases and J lost 8 bases. The CDR3 protein is CASSPTGQGMGGEKLFF. DNA for the CDR3: TGCGCCAGCAGCCCGACGGGACAGGGGATGGGTGGGGAAAAACTGTTTTTT. Full variable domain (missing parts from reference TRBV5-1 and TRBJ1-4): KAGVTQTPRYLIKTRGQQVTLSCSPISGHRSVSWYQQTPGQGLQFLFEYFSETQRNKGNFPGRFSGRQFSNSRSEMNVSTLELGDSALYLCASSPTGQGMGGEKLFFGSGTQLSVL.

The chain carries TRBV6-5 and TRBJ2-1; tentative D call: TRBD2 (5 bases). Trimming took 5 bases from V and 3 from J, leaving 8 bases between them. This CDR3 has 13 amino acids. Per germline, CDR1 MNHEY and CDR2 SVGAGI. Here the CDR3 reads CASSRTLYNEQFF. CDR3 sequence (DNA): TGTGCCAGCAGTCGGACTCTCTACAATGAGCAGTTCTTC.

This clone occurred a few times. The chain has TRBV6-5 and TRBJ2-3; D is undetermined. The germline V gene encodes CDR1 MNHEY and CDR2 SVGAGI. V was clipped by 4 bases and J by 4 bases, with 15 bases between them. The CDR3 covers 15 residues. Written as DNA, the CDR3 is TGTGCCAGCAGTTTCGGAGAGATTGGCGCAGATACGCAGTATTTT. Translated, it gives CASSFGEIGADTQYF.

This clone was seen only a few times. The V gene is TRBV10-3, the J gene TRBJ1-1, with D possibly matching TRBD1 (6 bases). The germline V gene has CDR1 ENHRY and CDR2 SYGVKD. The CDR3 has 12 amino acids. Trimming took 10 bases from V and 1 from J, leaving 10 bases between them. CDR3 sequence reads: CATRTENTEAFF. CDR3 nucleotides: TGTGCCACCCGGACAGAGAACACTGAAGCTTTCTTT.

The chain employs TRBV15 and TRBJ1-1, with D unclear. The V and J ends lost 6 bases and 1 base respectively, with 12 bases between them. The CDR3 has 14 residues. Germline V gene lookup returns CDR1 LNHNV and CDR2 YYDKDF (reference sequence). CDR3 protein: CATRARGANTEAFF. The CDR3 nucleotides read TGTGCCACCAGGGCAAGAGGTGCGAACACTGAAGCTTTCTTT. Using reference TRBV15 and TRBJ1-1 for the parts outside the CDR3, the full variable domain is DAMVIQNPRYQVTQFGKPVTLSCSQTLNHNVMYWYQQKSSQAPKLLFHYYDKDFNNEADTPDNFQSRRPNTSFCFLDIRSPGLGDTAMYLCATRARGANTEAFFGQGTRLTVV.